The T cell receptor (beta chain) under discussion was sequenced for a study of control samples from healthy donors and cancer patients. This CDR3 has 14 residues. CDR1 is MNHEY and CDR2 is SMNVEV in the germline V gene (reference sequence). V gave up 3 bases and J gave up 7 bases, with 13 bases separating them. Some clones are missing from TCRdb's copy, which holds only in-frame ones; the method was immunoSEQ multiplex PCR. Here the sample spans 100,000 to 150,000 clones, roughly 92% being singletons. This clonotype was obtained from a man aged 18 to 35 in good health. Sequences were obtained from blood. This sequence joins TRBV27 and TRBJ2-1, with TRBD1 as a possible D gene (6 bases). The CDR3 DNA sequence: TGTGCCAGCAGTTTTCTTGGGGGCGGGAATGAGCAGTTCTTC. This codes for CASSFLGGGNEQFF.